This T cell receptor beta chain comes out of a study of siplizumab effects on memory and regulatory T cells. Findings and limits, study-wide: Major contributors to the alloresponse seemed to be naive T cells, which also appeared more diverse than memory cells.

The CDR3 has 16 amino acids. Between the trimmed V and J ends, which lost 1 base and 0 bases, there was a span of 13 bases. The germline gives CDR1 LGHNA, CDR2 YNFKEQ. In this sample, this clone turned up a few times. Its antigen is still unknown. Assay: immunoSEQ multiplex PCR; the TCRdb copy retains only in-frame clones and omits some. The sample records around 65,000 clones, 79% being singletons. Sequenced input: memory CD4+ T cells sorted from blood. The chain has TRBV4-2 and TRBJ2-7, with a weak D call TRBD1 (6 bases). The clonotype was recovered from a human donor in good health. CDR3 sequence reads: CASSQASGQSSYEQYF. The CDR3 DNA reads TGTGCCAGCAGCCAAGCCTCCGGACAGAGCTCCTACGAGCAGTACTTC.